The 23 T cell receptor beta chains below all came from one sample that was sequenced in a study of T-cell reconstitution after alpha-beta-depleted transplantation in children. This sample's TCRbeta library carried unique molecular identifier barcodes. MiXCR, run by TCRdb on the PCR reads, gives a single entry per CDR3 protein. The sample lists some 260,000 distinct CDR3 sequences, approximately 24% occurring once. The specimen comprised PBMCs, mostly from graft donor cells, sampled 360 days after TCRalphabeta/CD19-depleted stem cell transplant. The receptors derive from a female patient aged 2-9 years who had a stem cell transplant for congenital amegakaryocytic thrombocytopenia, so the T cells may come from the graft donor.

The V and J genes are TRBV20-1 and TRBJ2-7; the match to TRBD2 covers 10 bases. V trimming: 3 bases; J trimming: 5 bases; junction bases outside the gene matches: 16. CDR1 DFQATT and CDR2 SNEGSKA come from the germline V gene (reference sequence). The CDR3 has 17 amino acids. CDR3 in DNA: TGCAGTGCTAGGGACCCGGCTAGCGGGAGAAATAGTAACGAGCAGTACTTC. Translated: CSARDPASGRNSNEQYF.

This clonotype was detected only a few times. This chain joins TRBV20-1 and TRBJ2-3; 8 bases align to TRBD2. Germline CDR1 reads DFQATT; CDR2 reads SNEGSKA (reference sequence). The CDR3 consists of 17 residues. After removal of 0 bases from V and 5 bases from J, the junction contained 13 bases not matched to a gene. The DNA for the CDR3 is TGCAGTGCTAGAGATGTAGAGCGGGGGACGTTTCTAGATACGCAGTATTTT. Translation: CSARDVERGTFLDTQYF.

The J gene is TRBJ1-2, the V gene TRBV29-1, with D perhaps matching TRBD1 (6 bases). V shed 6 bases and J shed 0 bases, with 11 bases lying between them. The CDR3 sequence is 13 residues long. Germline loops: CDR1 SQVTM, CDR2 ANQGSEA. The CDR3 reads CSVWTEANYGYTF. CDR3 bases: TGCAGCGTGTGGACAGAAGCTAACTATGGCTACACCTTC. Combining the CDR3 with reference TRBV29-1 and TRBJ1-2 gives the whole variable domain SAVISQKPSRDICQRGTSLTIQCQVDSQVTMMFWYRQQPGQSLTLIATANQGSEATYESGFVIDKFPISRPNLTFSTLTVSNMSPEDSSIYLCSVWTEANYGYTFGSGTRLTVV.

V gene TRBV12-3 or TRBV12-4 combines with J gene TRBJ2-5; D unresolved. The V and J ends lost 4 bases and 0 bases respectively, with 12 bases between them. The CDR3 spans 15 residues. In DNA, the CDR3 is TGTGCCAGCAGTTGGGTCTCCAAATACCAAGAGACCCAGTACTTC. Translation: CASSWVSKYQETQYF.

In this sample, this clonotype turned up a few times. The chain links TRBV20-1 to TRBJ1-3; 7 nucleotides align to TRBD1. Germline-derived CDR1 and CDR2 are DFQATT and SNEGSKA (reference sequence). V lost 6 bases, J lost 3 bases, and 5 bases stayed unmatched. The CDR3 runs to 13 residues. CDR3 sequence reads: CSAPGDSGNTIYF. In DNA form, the CDR3 reads TGCAGTGCACCTGGGGACAGTGGAAACACCATATATTTT.

This chain links TRBV6-1 with TRBJ2-5, with a possible D match to TRBD1 (6 bases). V was trimmed by 5 bases and J by 12 bases, leaving 22 bases between them. The CDR3 length is 14 residues. Germline assignment: CDR1 MNHNS and CDR2 SASEGT. The CDR3 here is CASSTYPSDRLEYF. The CDR3 DNA is TGTGCCAGCAGTACATACCCAAGTGACAGGTTGGAGTACTTC.

This clonotype came up a few times. This rearrangement joins TRBV6-2 or TRBV6-3 to TRBJ2-5; D possibly uses TRBD1 or TRBD2 (6 bases each). The CDR3 has 15 amino acids. Trimming stripped 6 bases from V and 5 bases from J, with 19 bases between. Germline V lookup: CDR1 MNHEY, CDR2 SVGEGT. The CDR3 DNA is TGTGCCAGCAGGAATCCCTGGGGGGCCAGGGAGACCCAGTACTTC. Its protein is CASRNPWGARETQYF.

The rearrangement uses TRBV9 and TRBJ2-5; D is ambiguous. Germline CDR1 SGDLS, CDR2 YYNGEE. Trimming removed 3 bases from V and 2 bases from J, with 8 bases in between. This CDR3 is 13 amino acids long. The CDR3 DNA sequence: TGTGCCAGCAGCGCGCACCTACAAGAGACCCAGTACTTC. Protein: CASSAHLQETQYF.

The J gene is TRBJ2-7, the V gene TRBV5-1; 8 bases map to TRBD2. Germline CDR1 and CDR2: SGHRS and YFSETQ. The CDR3 covers 15 residues. With V trimmed by 0 bases and J by 5 bases, 7 bases remained unmatched. CDR3 sequence (DNA): TGCGCCAGCAGCTTGGTTCTGACTAGCGTAAACGAGCAGTACTTC. Translated: CASSLVLTSVNEQYF. The complete variable domain, with remaining parts taken from reference TRBV5-1 and TRBJ2-7, reads KAGVTQTPRYLIKTRGQQVTLSCSPISGHRSVSWYQQTPGQGLQFLFEYFSETQRNKGNFPGRFSGRQFSNSRSEMNVSTLELGDSALYLCASSLVLTSVNEQYFGPGTRLTVT.

For this clonotype: Possible read error: a much larger clone is one base away. This sequence joins TRBV25-1 and TRBJ2-2, with D tentatively TRBD2 (7 bases). The V end was cut by 5 bases, the J end by 5 bases, with 15 bases between. Germline V gene sequence: CDR1 MGHDK, CDR2 SYGVNS. The CDR3 length is 15 residues. The CDR3 loop reads CASSTRGAGTGELFF. CDR3 bases: TGTGCCAGCAGTACTCGGGGGGCTGGTACCGGGGAGCTGTTTTTT.

This clonotype has at least ten counts. As DNA, the CDR3 is TGTGCCAGCAGCCAAGTGGAGGGTACCGGGGAGCTGTTTTTT. Translated, it gives CASSQVEGTGELFF. The V call is TRBV4-2, the J call TRBJ2-2, with D possibly being TRBD2 (6 bases). CDR3 length: 14 amino acids. Trimming took 1 base from V and 5 from J, leaving 8 bases between them. CDR1 and CDR2 (germline): LGHNA, YNFKEQ.

The J gene is TRBJ2-5, the V gene TRBV12-3 or TRBV12-4, with 9 bases aligning to TRBD1. V was pared by 9 bases and J by 4 bases, with 12 bases of the junction left unmatched. The CDR3 loop spans 15 amino acids. The CDR3 DNA reads as TGTGCCAGTGTCTCAGGTCCGACAGGGGGAGAGACCCAGTACTTC. The encoded protein is CASVSGPTGGETQYF.

The gene calls are TRBV12-3 or TRBV12-4 and TRBJ2-2; D is unclear. CDR3 length equals 18 residues. Trimming shortened V by 11 bases and J by 1 base, and 26 bases separated the two germline ends. CDR3 sequence (DNA): TGTGCCCTCAGTTTATCACTCGGGCCCCTTAAGAACACCGGGGAGCTGTTTTTT. Translated, it gives CALSLSLGPLKNTGELFF.

The rearrangement links TRBV24-1 to TRBJ2-2; D might be TRBD2 (5 bases). Germline V CDR1 and CDR2: KGHDR, SFDVKD. With 4 bases removed from V and 0 bases from J, the gap between germline ends came to 14 bases. CDR3 length: 17 residues. The CDR3 DNA reads as TGTGCCACCAGTGACCCAAGGTCGGGAACGAACACCGGGGAGCTGTTTTTT. This codes for CATSDPRSGTNTGELFF.

The chain employs TRBV20-1 and TRBJ2-7, with D perhaps TRBD1 (6 bases). The CDR3 length is 14 residues. Between the trimmed V and J ends, which lost 5 bases and 6 bases, there was a span of 20 bases. Germline V gene lookup returns CDR1 DFQATT and CDR2 SNEGSKA (reference sequence). This chain's CDR3 is CSAAPGTTLTEQYF. CDR3 DNA sequence: TGCAGTGCTGCCCCCGGGACAACTTTGACCGAGCAGTACTTC.

V is TRBV5-1 and J is TRBJ2-1; 10 nucleotides match TRBD2. Germline assignment: CDR1 SGHRS and CDR2 YFSETQ. The ends lost 5 bases at V and 7 bases at J; junction bases unmatched: 12. The CDR3 loop spans 16 amino acids. CDR3 sequence reads: CASRTGLAPQSNEQFF. CDR3 nucleotide sequence: TGCGCCAGCAGAACGGGACTAGCGCCGCAATCGAATGAGCAGTTCTTC.

The chain is built from TRBV4-1 and TRBJ2-7; no clear D. Germline V CDR1 and CDR2: MGHRA, YSYEKL. V dropped 0 bases and J dropped 5 bases, with 14 bases sitting between them. The CDR3 is 15 residues long. The chain's CDR3 is CASSQDLTERHEQYF. The CDR3 DNA reads TGCGCCAGCAGCCAAGATTTGACCGAACGCCACGAGCAGTACTTC.

There are a few counts of this clonotype. This sequence may be a read error, since a much larger clone differs from it by one base. The chain links TRBV5-1 to TRBJ2-3, with unresolved D. V gave up 0 bases and J gave up 2 bases, with 7 bases separating them. Germline V gene sequence: CDR1 SGHRS, CDR2 YFSETQ. The CDR3 loop spans 14 amino acids. As DNA, the CDR3 is TGCGCCAGCAGCTTGGGGTCCAACACAGATACGCAGTATTTT. Its protein is CASSLGSNTDTQYF.

V gene TRBV11-2 combines with J gene TRBJ2-1; no reliable D call. The CDR3 contains 15 residues. V lost 0 bases, J lost 3 bases, and 9 bases lay in between. Looked up from germline, CDR1 is SGHAT and CDR2 is FQNNGV. The CDR3 spells CASSLDFRDYNEQFF. In DNA form, the CDR3 reads TGTGCCAGCAGCTTAGATTTCAGAGACTACAATGAGCAGTTCTTC. The full variable domain, with the rest looked up from reference TRBV11-2 and TRBJ2-1, is EAGVAQSPRYKIIEKRQSVAFWCNPISGHATLYWYQQILGQGPKLLIQFQNNGVVDDSQLPKDRFSAERLKGVDSTLKIQPAKLEDSAVYLCASSLDFRDYNEQFFGPGTRLTVL.

The chain joins TRBV7-6 to TRBJ2-7; TRBD1 agrees at 9 bases. The CDR3 runs 16 residues. Germline V gene lookup returns CDR1 SGHVS and CDR2 FNYEAQ. J was trimmed by 6 bases and V by 4 bases; bases with no gene match: 13. CDR3 nucleotide sequence: TGTGCCAGCAGCTCGCCGGGACAGGGTCTACCAGCCGAGCAGTACTTC. This codes for CASSSPGQGLPAEQYF.

This clonotype was counted only a few times. The CDR3 protein is CASSKGVPPADTQYF. The DNA for the CDR3 is TGTGCCAGCAGCAAGGGGGTCCCACCGGCGGATACGCAGTATTTT. The chain has TRBV21-1 and TRBJ2-3; TRBD1, as called in the table, went unchecked against the DNA. TRBV21-1 is listed as a pseudogene. This CDR3 contains 15 residues.

The chain joins TRBV29-1 to TRBJ2-7, with TRBD2 matching 7 bases. CDR3 size: 14 residues. V lost 4 bases, J lost 2 bases, and 8 bases stayed unmatched. Germline V gene sequence: CDR1 SQVTM, CDR2 ANQGSEA. CDR3 nucleotide sequence: TGCAGCGTTGGAAGGAATCGGGGGGCCTACGAGCAGTACTTC. It is translated as CSVGRNRGAYEQYF.

This clonotype was found a few times. Written as DNA, the CDR3 is TGTGCCACCAGCAGAGCCACGGAGCAAGAGACCCAGTACTTC. This codes for CATSRATEQETQYF. The chain carries TRBV15 and TRBJ2-5; D is unclear. The CDR3 extends over 14 amino acids. Germline values: CDR1 LNHNV, CDR2 YYDKDF (reference sequence). V dropped 1 base and J dropped 2 bases, with 8 bases sitting between them.